The T cell receptor beta chain described here comes from a study of CD4+ T cells in melanoma. Study results and caveats: A reported correlation linked neoantigen-specific CD4+ T cells to CD8+, macrophage and B cell function. Reportedly, melanoma neoantigen-specific CD4+ T cells showed varied differentiation states.

Generated by immunoSEQ multiplex PCR, the TCRdb table keeps only in-frame clones and is missing some. This table has roughly 12,000 clones, 66% appearing once. By frequency in the sample, this clone is medium-sized (0.01 to 0.1%). The antigen remains unidentified. CDR3 length: 13 amino acids. CDR1 MNHEY and CDR2 SVGAGI come from the germline V gene. Deletions cut 6 bases from V and 7 bases from J, with 15 bases between. The chain joins TRBV6-5 to TRBJ1-1; weak D call: TRBD1 (5 bases). Sequencing input: cells from a culture (not recorded whether cultured in vitro). The TCR was taken from a human donor with melanoma. The CDR3 region has the DNA TGTGCCAGCAGCGTACAGGTTAAAGGTGAAGCTTTCTTT. As protein: CASSVQVKGEAFF.